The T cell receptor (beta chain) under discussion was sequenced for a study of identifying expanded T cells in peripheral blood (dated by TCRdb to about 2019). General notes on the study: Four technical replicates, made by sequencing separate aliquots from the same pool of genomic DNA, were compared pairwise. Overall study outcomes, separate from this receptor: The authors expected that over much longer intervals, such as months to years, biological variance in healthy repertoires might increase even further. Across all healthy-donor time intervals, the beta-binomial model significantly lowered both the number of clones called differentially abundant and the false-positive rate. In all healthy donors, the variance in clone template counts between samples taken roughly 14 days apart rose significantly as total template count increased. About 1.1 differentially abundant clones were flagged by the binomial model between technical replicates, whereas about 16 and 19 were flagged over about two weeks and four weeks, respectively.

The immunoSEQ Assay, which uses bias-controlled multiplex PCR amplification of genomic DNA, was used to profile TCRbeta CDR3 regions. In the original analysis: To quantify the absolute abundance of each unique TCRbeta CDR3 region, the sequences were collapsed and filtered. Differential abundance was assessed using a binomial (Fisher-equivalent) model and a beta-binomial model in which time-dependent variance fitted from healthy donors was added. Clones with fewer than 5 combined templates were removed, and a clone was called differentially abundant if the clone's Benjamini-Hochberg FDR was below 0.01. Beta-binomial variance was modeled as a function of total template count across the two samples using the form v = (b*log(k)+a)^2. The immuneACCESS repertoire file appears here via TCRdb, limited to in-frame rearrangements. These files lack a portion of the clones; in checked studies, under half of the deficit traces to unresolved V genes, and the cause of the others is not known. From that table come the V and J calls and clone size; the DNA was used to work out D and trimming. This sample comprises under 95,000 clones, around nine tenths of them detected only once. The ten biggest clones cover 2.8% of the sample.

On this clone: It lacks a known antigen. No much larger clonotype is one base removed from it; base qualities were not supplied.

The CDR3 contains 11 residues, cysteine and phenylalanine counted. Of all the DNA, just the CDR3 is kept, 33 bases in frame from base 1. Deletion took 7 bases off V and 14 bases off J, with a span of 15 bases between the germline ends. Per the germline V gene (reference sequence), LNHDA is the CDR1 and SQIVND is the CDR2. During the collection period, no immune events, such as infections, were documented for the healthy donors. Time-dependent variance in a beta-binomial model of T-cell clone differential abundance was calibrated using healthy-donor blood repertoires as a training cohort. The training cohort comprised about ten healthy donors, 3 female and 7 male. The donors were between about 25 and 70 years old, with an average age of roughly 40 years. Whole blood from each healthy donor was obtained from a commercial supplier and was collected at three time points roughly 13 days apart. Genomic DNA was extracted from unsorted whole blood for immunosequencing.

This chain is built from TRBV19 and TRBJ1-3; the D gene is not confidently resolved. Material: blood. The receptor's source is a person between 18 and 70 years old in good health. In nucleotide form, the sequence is TGTGCCAGTATCGGAGCGGGCCCCGTATATTTT. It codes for CASIGAGPVYF.